These T cell receptor beta chains were read from a single sample in a study of response to subunit inactivated influenza vaccine. One entry per CDR3 protein results from TCRdb running MiXCR on the RT-PCR reads. The sample lists around 190,000 distinct CDR3 sequences, about an eighth seen once, with roughly 25% in the top ten. Specimen: CD8+ T cells sorted from PBMCs, collected approximately 5 days after vaccination. These receptors all come from a middle-aged man who received an inactivated influenza vaccine. CDR3s include the opening cysteine and the closing phenylalanine or tryptophan. Fields, in order: J gene, V gene, D gene, clone size, CDR3 DNA, CDR3 protein. A D gene is named only where the DNA matches it firmly. Clone size is not always given. Where it is, it says once, few, many or a class for expanded clones.

>TRBJ2-1|TRBV12-3/TRBV12-4|NA|medium-sized
TGTGCCAGCAGTTTCGTCTCTACCTACAATGAGCAGTTCTTC
CASSFVSTYNEQFF
>TRBJ2-7|TRBV11-2|TRBD1|NA
TGTGCCAGCAGCTTTGGGACAGCTTTCTACGAGCAGTACTTC
CASSFGTAFYEQYF
>TRBJ2-1|TRBV27|NA|few
TGTGCCAGCAGTTTATCTGAGGGCCCCTACAATGAGCAGTTCTTC
CASSLSEGPYNEQFF
>TRBJ2-1|TRBV7-9|NA|few
TGTGCCAGCAGCCCCCGGGACTGGCTTGGGGAGCAGTTCTTC
CASSPRDWLGEQFF
>TRBJ2-1|TRBV4-2|NA|few
TGTGCCAGCAGCCAGGTGGGAGTTAACAATGAGCAGTTCTTC
CASSQVGVNNEQFF
>TRBJ2-1|TRBV20-1|NA|many
TGCAGTGGGGGGAACTACAATGAGCAGTTCTTC
CSGGNYNEQFF
>TRBJ1-1|TRBV9|NA|NA
TGTGCCGGCAGCGGGTTTGCTAGGGTTGGCACTGAAGCTTTCTTT
CAGSGFARVGTEAFF
>TRBJ2-3|TRBV2|NA|many
TGTGCCAGCAGTGAAACGGCGACAGATACGCAGTATTTT
CASSETATDTQYF
>TRBJ2-1|TRBV24-1|TRBD2|NA
TGTGCCACCAGTGAAGGAGCGGGAGTTGAGCAGTTCTTC
CATSEGAGVEQFF
>TRBJ2-2|TRBV12-3/TRBV12-4|TRBD2|few
TGTGCCAGCAGCGATCGACTAGCGGAGACGAACACCGGGGAGCTGTTTTTT
CASSDRLAETNTGELFF
>TRBJ2-7|TRBV27|TRBD1|once
TGTGCCAGCAGTATGACAGGGGGAAACTACGAGCAGTACTTC
CASSMTGGNYEQYF
>TRBJ2-1|TRBV28|NA|many
TGTGCCAGCAGTCAGAGGGGATCCTACAATGAGCAGTTCTTC
CASSQRGSYNEQFF
>TRBJ1-1|TRBV15|NA|NA
TGTGCCACCAGAAGAGATAGGAGGATGCGAGCTGAAGCTTTCTTT
CATRRDRRMRAEAFF
>TRBJ2-7|TRBV14|NA|NA
TGTGCCAGCAGCCACAGCGGATACGAGCAGTACTTC
CASSHSGYEQYF
>TRBJ2-7|TRBV10-2|NA|few
TGCGCCAGCCGTCTTGGGGGCGGGCAGTACTTC
CASRLGGGQYF
>TRBJ1-2|TRBV12-3/TRBV12-4|NA|NA
TGTGCCAGCAGTTCCACCGCTTATGGCGGCGGCTACACCTTC
CASSSTAYGGGYTF
>TRBJ2-7|TRBV6-5|TRBD2|NA
TGTGCCAGCAGTTACGAGCGGGGGCGCGACGAGCAGTACTTC
CASSYERGRDEQYF
>TRBJ2-7|TRBV6-2/TRBV6-3|NA|few
TGTGCCAGCCCACGTTCGTCCGGTGATCGAGAGAAATGGGTAGGCGGCTACGAGCAGTACTTC
CASPRSSGDREKWVGGYEQYF
>TRBJ2-1|TRBV12-3/TRBV12-4|NA|NA
TGTGCCAGCAGTCCCCTGGCGGGCCCCGACAATGAGCAGTTCTTC
CASSPLAGPDNEQFF
>TRBJ1-6|TRBV28|NA|NA
TGTGCCAGCAGTTTATTGGACCGATCACCCCTCCACTTT
CASSLLDRSPLHF
>TRBJ2-1|TRBV25-1|TRBD2|few
TGTGCCAGCAGTACTAGCGGACCTTACAATGAGCAGTTCTTC
CASSTSGPYNEQFF
>TRBJ2-2|TRBV27|TRBD2|few
TGTGCCAGCAGTTTTCTGGGCGGGGGGGCAAGGGAGCTGTTTTTT
CASSFLGGGARELFF
>TRBJ2-7|TRBV25-1|NA|few
TGTGCCAGCACATACGCCTACGAGCAGTACTTC
CASTYAYEQYF
>TRBJ2-3|TRBV20-1|TRBD2|many
TGCAGTGCTAGACCGGGACTAACATCAGATACGCAGTATTTT
CSARPGLTSDTQYF
>TRBJ2-2|TRBV28|NA|NA
TGTGCCAGCAGCTGGGGAACATTGAACACCGGGGAGCTGTTTTTT
CASSWGTLNTGELFF
>TRBJ2-5|TRBV6-2/TRBV6-3|NA|many
TGTGCCAGCAGTTTAAGGGAGACCCAGTACTTC
CASSLRETQYF
>TRBJ2-1|TRBV10-3|NA|NA
TGTGCCATCAGTGAGTCTTTTCAGGGCCACAATGAGCAGTTCTTC
CAISESFQGHNEQFF
>TRBJ2-1|TRBV20-1|NA|few
TGCAGTGCTAGAGGCCGGACTATAGCCAATGAGCAGTTCTTC
CSARGRTIANEQFF
>TRBJ2-5|TRBV11-2|TRBD2|few
TGTGCCAGCAGCTTAGACGGGGCGGGGGGTACCGACCAAGAGACCCAGTACTTC
CASSLDGAGGTDQETQYF
>TRBJ2-5|TRBV28|NA|NA
TGTGCCAGCCTCCGGGCGCGCAGACAAGAGACCCAGTACTTC
CASLRARRQETQYF
>TRBJ2-7|TRBV14|NA|few
TGTGCCAGCAGCCCCATGGACAGCTACGAGCAGTACTTC
CASSPMDSYEQYF
>TRBJ1-4|TRBV5-6|NA|NA
TGTGCCAGCAGCTTGGAGGGCACTCTCGCCAATGAAAAACTGTTTTTT
CASSLEGTLANEKLFF
>TRBJ2-5|TRBV7-8|TRBD2|NA
TGTGCCAGCAGCTCGATTAGCGGGAGTCGGCCCGGACAGACCCAGTACTTC
CASSSISGSRPGQTQYF
>TRBJ2-1|TRBV20-1|TRBD1|NA
TGCAGTGCAAGACAGGGTTGGGAGCAGTTCTTC
CSARQGWEQFF
>TRBJ2-3|TRBV7-8|NA|few
TGTGCCAGCAGCTTAAGCTCCGTTCTGACTAGAACTAGCACAGATACGCAGTATTTT
CASSLSSVLTRTSTDTQYF
>TRBJ2-7|TRBV15|TRBD1|NA
TGTGCCACCAGCCTTACGGCAGGGGGTTTCTACGAGCAGTACTTC
CATSLTAGGFYEQYF
>TRBJ2-4|TRBV7-9|TRBD2|NA
TGTGCCAGCAGCCCGCTAGCGGGGCTAGCCAAAAACATTCAGTACTTC
CASSPLAGLAKNIQYF
>TRBJ2-3|TRBV2|TRBD2|few
TGTGCCAGCAGGGGGACTAGCGGTCCAAAGGATACGCAGTATTTT
CASRGTSGPKDTQYF
>TRBJ2-3|TRBV7-9|NA|NA
TGTGCCAGCAGCTTCCGGGCCCCAGTCCCTCGCACAGATACGCAGTATTTT
CASSFRAPVPRTDTQYF
>TRBJ2-1|TRBV5-1|NA|many
TGCGCCAGCAGCTTGGTTTCAGGGGAGTACAATGAGCAGTTCTTC
CASSLVSGEYNEQFF
>TRBJ1-5|TRBV15|NA|many
TGTGCCACCAGCAGAGAGAATCAGCCCCAGCATTTT
CATSRENQPQHF
>TRBJ2-7|TRBV6-2/TRBV6-3|NA|NA
TGTGCCAGCAGTTACTCCATGGAGAACACCTACGAGCAGTACTTC
CASSYSMENTYEQYF
>TRBJ1-6|TRBV28|NA|few
TGTGCCAGCAGTTCTATGCTTGGAGATTCACCCCTCCACTTT
CASSSMLGDSPLHF
>TRBJ2-7|TRBV18|TRBD2|NA
TGTGCCAGCTCACTAAGCGGGACTACCCCCTACGAGCAGTACTTC
CASSLSGTTPYEQYF
>TRBJ2-7|TRBV11-2|NA|NA
TGTGCCAGCAGCTCAGGGCTTTCTGCATTCTACGAGCAGTACTTC
CASSSGLSAFYEQYF
>TRBJ2-1|TRBV7-2|TRBD2|few
TGTGCCAGCAGCCGAAACGGACTAGCGGGAATGGATGAGCAGTTCTTC
CASSRNGLAGMDEQFF
>TRBJ1-2|TRBV12-3/TRBV12-4|NA|many
TGTGCCAGCAGTTTGGGACCTGGCTACACCTTC
CASSLGPGYTF